This T cell receptor (beta chain) was observed in a study of graft-versus-host responses after intestinal transplantation. Concerning this clone itself: Its antigen remains unidentified.

This table comes from immunoSEQ multiplex PCR, and its TCRdb copy is limited to in-frame clones, with some not included. The table lists 90,000 to 120,000 clones, 87% of them singletons. The origin of this receptor is a human donor who was the organ donor for an intestinal transplant. The sequenced sample was unstimulated CD4+ T cells sorted from spleen or lymph node cells, obtained before transplant.

CDR3 nucleotides: TGTGCCAGCAGTGAAAGGACAGAAGCTTTCTTT. It codes for CASSERTEAFF. The rearrangement links TRBV6-5 to TRBJ1-1; TRBD1 might be the D (5 bases). V lost 5 bases, J lost 8 bases, and 9 bases lay in between. This CDR3 is 11 amino acids long. Germline V gene data show CDR1 as MNHEY and CDR2 as SVGAGI.